This record looks at one TCR beta chain sequence and its context. This CDR3 contains 14 residues. J lost 2 bases, V lost 4 bases, and 6 bases had no gene match. Germline-derived CDR1 and CDR2 are GTSNPN and SVGIG (reference sequence). This sample was taken from a study of blood T cell repertoires in COVID-19. Only in-frame clones appear in the TCRdb table, and some are missing; sequencing was by immunoSEQ multiplex PCR. The table has 100,000 to 150,000 clones, 70% to 85% seen once; the top ten hold roughly 0.86%. This sequence joins TRBV30 and TRBJ2-3, with 7 bases aligning to TRBD2. The source material was peripheral blood. The sequence came from a human donor with acute or convalescent COVID-19. The donor label of this sample is uncertain. The CDR3 region is CAWKGRGYTDTQYF. CDR3 coding DNA: TGTGCCTGGAAGGGGCGGGGGTACACAGATACGCAGTATTTT.